This T cell receptor (beta chain) was recovered during a study of a mutant IDH1 vaccine in newly diagnosed glioma. Described time point: week 11, during vaccination. Each dose of the vaccine consisted of 300 ug of mutant IDH1 20-mer peptide, with topical imiquimod. CDR3 length: 14 amino acids. The V and J ends lost 3 bases and 0 bases, in that order; junction bases with no gene match: 1. From germline, CDR1 is SGHVS and CDR2 FNYEAQ. Measured with immunoSEQ multiplex PCR; TCRdb has only the in-frame clones, and not every one. The data contain some 120,000 clones, about 82% of them singletons. To note about this clone: The antigen is undetermined. Other DNA sequences of this sample code for an identical CDR3.

The TCR originated in a man between 35 and 55 years old with glioma. The source was PBMCs, collected from a glioma patient whose treatment included an IDH1 peptide vaccine. The chain employs TRBV7-6 and TRBJ1-1, with 7 nucleotides matching TRBD1. The CDR3 coding sequence is TGTGCCAGCAGCTTGGGACAGATGAACACTGAAGCTTTCTTT. It is translated as CASSLGQMNTEAFF. Full variable domain (rest looked up from reference TRBV7-6 and TRBJ1-1): GAGVSQSPRYKVTKRGQDVALRCDPISGHVSLYWYRQALGQGPEFLTYFNYEAQQDKSGLPNDRFSAERPEGSISTLTIQRTEQRDSAMYRCASSLGQMNTEAFFGQGTRLTVV.